This T cell receptor beta chain appears in the sequencing data of a study of blood T cell repertoires in COVID-19. Across the study: PBMCs, B-cell-depleted T cells, or T cells provided the cDNA or gDNA that made up the material.

Original processing methods: It was from reference gene primer amplification that nucleated cell counts were estimated. Profiling relied on immunoSEQ multiplex PCR, and the TCRdb table lists in-frame clones only, not all of them. For V, J and clone size, that table is used; D and trimming come from the DNA. The sample contains about 68,000 clones, about nine tenths of which appear only once. V was cut by 2 bases and J by 0 bases, with 8 bases left in between. The germline V gene has CDR1 LGHNA and CDR2 YSLEER. The CDR3 has 16 amino acids. This sequence originates from a man aged 30 to 45 with acute or convalescent COVID-19. The chain uses TRBV4-3 and TRBJ2-6; D perhaps matches TRBD2 (6 bases). The specimen was peripheral blood. CDR3 nucleotide sequence: TGCGCCAGCAGCCAATCGGGGGTCTCTGGGGCCAACGTCCTGACTTTC. This translates into CASSQSGVSGANVLTF.